This paragraph reports one T cell receptor beta chain. This entry belongs to a study of beta chain features in type 1 diabetes. The germline V gene encodes CDR1 SQVTM and CDR2 ANQGSEA. V lost 4 bases, J lost 1 base, and 7 bases lay in between. The CDR3 spans 12 residues. TCRB transcripts that were expressed got sequenced, as all of the isolated RNA had been reverse transcribed. The table came from immunoSEQ multiplex PCR; TCRdb's copy has only in-frame clones and leaves some out. This table holds 810,000 or so clones, 17% found once. Sequenced input: naive CD4+ T cells from blood. The chain recombines TRBV29-1 with TRBJ1-1; D unresolved. The sequence was obtained from a woman younger than 30 in good health. This CDR3 reads CSVVGWNTEAFF. CDR3 in DNA: TGCAGCGTTGTGGGTTGGAACACTGAAGCTTTCTTT.